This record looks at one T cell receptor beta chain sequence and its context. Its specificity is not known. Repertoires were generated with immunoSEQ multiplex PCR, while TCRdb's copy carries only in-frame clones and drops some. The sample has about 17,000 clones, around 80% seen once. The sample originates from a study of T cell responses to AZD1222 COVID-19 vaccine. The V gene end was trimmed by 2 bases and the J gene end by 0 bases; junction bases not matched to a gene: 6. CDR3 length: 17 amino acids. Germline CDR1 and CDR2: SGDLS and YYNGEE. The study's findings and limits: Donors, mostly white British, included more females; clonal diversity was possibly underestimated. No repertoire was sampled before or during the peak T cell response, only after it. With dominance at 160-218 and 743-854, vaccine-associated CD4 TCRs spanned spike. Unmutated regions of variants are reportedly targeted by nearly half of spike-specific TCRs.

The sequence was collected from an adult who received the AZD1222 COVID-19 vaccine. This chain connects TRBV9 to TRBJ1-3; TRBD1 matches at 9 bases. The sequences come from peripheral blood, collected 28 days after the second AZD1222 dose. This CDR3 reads CASSVSTGGFSGNTIYF. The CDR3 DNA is TGTGCCAGCAGCGTCTCGACAGGGGGTTTCTCTGGAAACACCATATATTTT.